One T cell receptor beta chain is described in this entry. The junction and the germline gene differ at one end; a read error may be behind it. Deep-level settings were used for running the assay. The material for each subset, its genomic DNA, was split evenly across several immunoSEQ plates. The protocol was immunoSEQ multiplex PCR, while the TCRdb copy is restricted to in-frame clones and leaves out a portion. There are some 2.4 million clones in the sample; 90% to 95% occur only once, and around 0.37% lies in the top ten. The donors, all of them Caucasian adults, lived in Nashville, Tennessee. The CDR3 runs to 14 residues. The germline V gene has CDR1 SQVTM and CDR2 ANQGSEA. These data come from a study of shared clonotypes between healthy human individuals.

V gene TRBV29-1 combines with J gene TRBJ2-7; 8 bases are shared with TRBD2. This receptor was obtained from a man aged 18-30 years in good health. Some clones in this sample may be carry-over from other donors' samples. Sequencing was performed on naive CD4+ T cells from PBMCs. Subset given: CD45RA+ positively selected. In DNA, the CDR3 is TGCAGCGCCGGCATTAGCGGGAAGGCCTACGGGCAGTACTTC. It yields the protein CSAGISGKAYGQYF.